This TCR beta chain originates from a study of graft-versus-host responses after intestinal transplantation. Worth noting for this clone: Its antigen is unknown.

Only in-frame clones appear in the TCRdb table, and some are missing; sequencing was by immunoSEQ multiplex PCR. The sample lists more than 75,000 clones, approximately 89% occurring once. The sequencing used unstimulated CD4+ T cells sorted from spleen or lymph node cells, collected before transplant. The receptor was isolated from a human donor who was the organ donor for an intestinal transplant.

The DNA of the CDR3 is TGTGCCAGCAGCTTATTGGGCTCGGGCAGGGTGATGAACACTGAAGCTTTCTTT. It translates to CASSLLGSGRVMNTEAFF. The V call is TRBV7-2, the J call TRBJ1-1, with D perhaps matching TRBD1 (5 bases). This CDR3 has 18 residues. The germline V gene encodes CDR1 SGHTA and CDR2 FQGNSA. Trimming pared 2 bases from V and 0 bases from J, leaving 19 bases between. Full variable domain (remainder filled in from reference TRBV7-2 and TRBJ1-1): GAGVSQSPSNKVTEKGKDVELRCDPISGHTALYWYRQSLGQGLEFLIYFQGNSAPDKSGLPSDRFSAERTGGSVSTLTIQRTQQEDSAVYLCASSLLGSGRVMNTEAFFGQGTRLTVV.